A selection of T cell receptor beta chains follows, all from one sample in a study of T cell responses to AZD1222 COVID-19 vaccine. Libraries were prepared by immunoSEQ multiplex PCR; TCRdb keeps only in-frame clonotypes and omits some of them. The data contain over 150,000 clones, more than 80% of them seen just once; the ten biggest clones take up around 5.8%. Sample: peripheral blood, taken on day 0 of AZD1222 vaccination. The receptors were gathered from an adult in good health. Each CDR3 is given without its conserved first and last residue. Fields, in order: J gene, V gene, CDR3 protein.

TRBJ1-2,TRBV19,ASSPPQGAASKGGYT
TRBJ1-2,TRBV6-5,ASSHGTGSGYGYT
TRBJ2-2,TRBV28,ASSSGQNTGELF
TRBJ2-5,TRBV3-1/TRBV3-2,ASSQGRDPWGMETQY
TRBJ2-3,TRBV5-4,ASTRGGGTDTQY
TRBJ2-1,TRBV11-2,ASSLIAGGGNEQF
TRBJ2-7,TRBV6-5,ASSWKGNEQY
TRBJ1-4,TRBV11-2,ARGVSVVNEKLF
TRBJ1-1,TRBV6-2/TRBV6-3,ASSFNAEAF
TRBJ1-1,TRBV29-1,SVDLGHPNTEAF
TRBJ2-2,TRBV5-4,ASSSGLAGARGTGELF
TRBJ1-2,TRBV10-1,ASSESERRYGYT
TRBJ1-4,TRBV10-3,AIGGTGDEKLF
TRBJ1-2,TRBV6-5,ASRPGTGGLSYT
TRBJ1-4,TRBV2,ASSEYPSSAGKLF
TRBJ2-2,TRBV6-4,ASSDYTGELF
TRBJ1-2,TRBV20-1,SARVDYGYT
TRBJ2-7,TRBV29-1,SVGTSYEQY
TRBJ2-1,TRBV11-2,ASSLDAQAGISYNEQF
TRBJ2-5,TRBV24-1,ATSADTKETQY
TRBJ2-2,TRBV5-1,ASSLQGANTGELF
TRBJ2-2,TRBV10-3,AIREPGQRNTGELF
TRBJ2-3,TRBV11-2,ASRTGGWADTQY
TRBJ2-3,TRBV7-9,ASSAYRGDTQY
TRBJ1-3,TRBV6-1,ASSEARIGRGNTIY
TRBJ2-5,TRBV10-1,ASSESGPGTQY
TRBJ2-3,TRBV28,ASSLGLAGGMVDTQY
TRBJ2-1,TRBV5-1,ASTLLGSSYNEQF
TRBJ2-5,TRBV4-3,ASSQGGYEETQY
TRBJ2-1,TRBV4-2,ASSHPSGRAGGEQF
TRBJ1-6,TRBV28,ASSFPLGVGNSPLH
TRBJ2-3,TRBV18,ASSPLPGGGALDTQY
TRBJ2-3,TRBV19,ASSPLGAGGTDTQY
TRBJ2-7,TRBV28,ASSSPGRLYEQY
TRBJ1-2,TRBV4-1,ASSQDRGGLRGYT
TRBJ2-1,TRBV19,ASSTSLNEQF
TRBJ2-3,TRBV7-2,ASSLDYLSTDTQY
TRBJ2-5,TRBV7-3,ASSQGIAGFQETQY
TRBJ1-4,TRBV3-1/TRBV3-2,ASRMTGVDEKLF
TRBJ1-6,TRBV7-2,ASSNKMGDRRYYNSPLH
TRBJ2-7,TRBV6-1,ASSEASTVTEQY
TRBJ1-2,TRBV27,ASSSPGTGNPANYGYT
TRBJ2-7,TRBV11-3,ASSLGAGTDTYEQY
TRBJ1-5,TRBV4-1,ASSHGTGFNQPQH
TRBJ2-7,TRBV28,ASSLFPGTGDEQY